The clone carrying this T cell receptor (beta chain) was found a few times. Its specificity is unknown. The length of the CDR3 is 16 residues. V was clipped by 1 base and J by 0 bases, with 7 bases between them. The data belong to a study of blood T cells in healthy people across ages. General observations from the study: Compared with aged donors, long-lived donors showed fewer expanded clones, suggesting selection.

Primers used in a second PCR of roughly 6 to 11 cycles were a sample-barcoded 5' primer and a J-beta primer mix. TCRdb independently ran MiXCR on the 5' RACE reads; one entry per CDR3 protein. The sample lists some 710,000 distinct CDR3 sequences, about a fifth seen once, with approximately 20% in the top ten. This TCR derives from a man aged 70-80 years in good health. The sequenced material came from blood. The chain joins TRBV12-3 or TRBV12-4 to TRBJ2-6; D gene ambiguous. The CDR3: CASSLDGGSGANVLTF. CDR3 coding DNA: TGTGCCAGCAGTTTAGATGGCGGCTCTGGGGCCAACGTCCTGACTTTC.